This T cell receptor (beta chain) was sequenced in a study of shared clonotypes between healthy human individuals. Findings of the study overall: Shared clonotypes across all four donors exceeded non-shared ones in generation probability. Only a few donors were included, so the genetic and exposure-history diversity represented was limited.

This CDR3 is built from 15 residues. V shed 2 bases, J shed 6 bases, and the junction held 6 bases outside the gene matches. The germline V gene encodes CDR1 SNHLY and CDR2 FYNNEI. This clone was recorded once. The antigen is not known. The authors loaded roughly 200 ng DNA, 30,000 to 35,000 T cell genomes, into sorted-subset replicate PCRs. Sequencing was performed with immunoSEQ multiplex PCR; in TCRdb, only in-frame clones are kept and a portion is missing. The sample contains about 690,000 clones, roughly 88% of which appear only once. CD8 memory was a combination of CD45RO+ cells and CCR7-negative CD45RA+ TemRA cells.

Material: memory CD8+ T cells from PBMCs. Subset reported: CD45RO+ cells pooled with CCR7-negative TemRA cells. The TCR was taken from a man aged 18 to 35 in good health. Some clones in this sample may be carry-over from other donors' samples. The rearrangement uses TRBV2 and TRBJ2-7; 11 bases map to TRBD1. CDR3 in amino acids: CASSELPGTGGEQYF. In DNA form, the CDR3 reads TGTGCCAGCAGTGAACTTCCCGGGACAGGGGGCGAGCAGTACTTC.